This T cell receptor beta chain was recovered during a study of blood T cells in healthy people across ages. This clonotype was picked up many times. The antigen is not known. Combining a sample-barcoded 5' primer with a J-beta primer mix, a second PCR ran for about 7 to 12 cycles. TCRdb re-called the 5' RACE reads with MiXCR, one entry per CDR3 protein. This table has around 1,600,000 distinct CDR3 sequences, about 42% appearing once. The CDR3 has 16 residues. Trimming left V 6 bases short and J 11 bases short, with 28 bases between. Germline V gives CDR1 SGHTA, CDR2 FQGNSA. Study-wide findings and caveats: Possibly, changes in expanded clonotypes were confounded because donor CMV status was unknown.

The sequence came from a woman aged 18-29 years in good health. Specimen: blood. The genes are TRBV7-2 and TRBJ2-5; the D call may be TRBD1 or TRBD2 (7 bases each). The DNA for the CDR3 is TGTGCCAGCAGAGAGGAGGGGAGGGGGCAAAACAATGAGCAGTACTTC. Translating it yields CASREEGRGQNNEQYF.